A selection of T cell receptor beta chains follows, all from one sample in a study of blood T cell repertoires in COVID-19. The protocol was immunoSEQ multiplex PCR, while the TCRdb copy is restricted to in-frame clones and leaves out a portion. The table lists about 270,000 clones, approximately 91% of them singletons. The sequenced sample was PBMCs or T cells enriched from blood (not recorded which). The receptors were gathered from a middle-aged woman with acute COVID-19. Both conserved end residues are part of each CDR3. The D gene is left open where the match is weak. Some rows mark clone size as missing; the rest say once, few, many or name a class of expanded clone.

TRBV6-1	NA	TRBJ1-5	NA	CASSDRGNQPQHF	TGTGCCAGCAGTGACAGGGGAAATCAGCCCCAGCATTTT
TRBV11-3	NA	TRBJ2-2	NA	CASSLDPAAGELFF	TGTGCCAGCAGCTTAGACCCGGCGGCCGGGGAGCTGTTTTTT
TRBV7-9	NA	TRBJ1-1	NA	CASSPQVSGTEAFF	TGTGCCAGCAGCCCACAGGTCTCAGGCACTGAAGCTTTCTTT
TRBV10-3	TRBD2	TRBJ2-1	NA	CAISWRGASKEQFF	TGTGCCATCAGTTGGCGGGGGGCCTCAAAAGAGCAGTTCTTC
TRBV5-1	TRBD2	TRBJ2-3	NA	CASSLSGGSTDTQYF	TGCGCCAGCAGCTTAAGCGGGGGCAGCACAGATACGCAGTATTTT
TRBV9	TRBD1	TRBJ2-1	NA	CASSPRDRGGDEQFF	TGTGCCAGCAGCCCCCGGGACAGGGGAGGGGATGAGCAGTTCTTC
TRBV11-2	TRBD1	TRBJ1-1	NA	CASSSYRGEAFF	TGTGCCAGCAGCTCGTACAGGGGAGAAGCTTTCTTT
TRBV28	NA	TRBJ2-1	NA	CASRYPAGLGSNEQFF	TGTGCCAGCAGATATCCGGCGGGTTTAGGGAGCAATGAGCAGTTCTTC
TRBV28	NA	TRBJ1-5	NA	CASSPTGLVNQPQHF	TGTGCCAGCAGCCCCACAGGTTTGGTCAATCAGCCCCAGCATTTT
TRBV3-1/TRBV3-2	TRBD2	TRBJ2-1	once	CASSLAGGPKYNEQFF	TGTGCCAGCAGCCTAGCGGGGGGGCCGAAGTACAATGAGCAGTTCTTC
TRBV28	TRBD1	TRBJ1-5	NA	CASTGQGSVGKLRGQPQHF	TGTGCCAGCACCGGACAGGGGAGTGTCGGGAAGCTTCGGGGTCAGCCCCAGCATTTT
TRBV19	TRBD2	TRBJ2-5	NA	CASSPSGGQETQYF	TGTGCCAGTAGTCCTAGCGGGGGGCAAGAGACCCAGTACTTC
TRBV5-4	TRBD2	TRBJ2-7	once	CASSSSGRSDEQYF	TGTGCCAGCAGCTCGAGCGGGAGGAGTGACGAGCAGTACTTC
TRBV4-3	TRBD2	TRBJ2-1	few	CASSQQPGTSGMDEQFF	TGCGCCAGCAGCCAACAGCCTGGGACTAGCGGGATGGATGAGCAGTTCTTC
TRBV12-3/TRBV12-4	NA	TRBJ1-1	NA	CASSRQVNTEAFF	TGTGCCAGCAGTCGACAGGTGAACACTGAAGCTTTCTTT
TRBV29-1	NA	TRBJ2-3	NA	CSVVRGDTQYF	TGCAGCGTTGTGCGAGGAGATACGCAGTATTTT
TRBV4-1	NA	TRBJ2-7	NA	CASSRMAGPYYEQYF	TGCGCCAGCAGCCGAATGGCAGGTCCATACTACGAGCAGTACTTC
TRBV4-1	TRBD2	TRBJ2-7	NA	CASSPIPSGGPYEQYF	TGCGCCAGCAGCCCGATACCTAGCGGGGGACCCTACGAGCAGTACTTC
TRBV4-2	NA	TRBJ1-2	once	CASSDGGLVYGYTF	TGTGCCAGCAGCGACGGGGGGCTGGTATATGGCTACACCTTC
TRBV4-1	TRBD1	TRBJ1-2	NA	CASSQVWGQGYGYTF	TGCGCCAGCAGCCAAGTATGGGGACAGGGATATGGCTACACCTTC
TRBV5-1	NA	TRBJ1-1	NA	CASSPRGGETEAFF	TGCGCCAGCAGCCCCCGGGGAGGGGAAACTGAAGCTTTCTTT
TRBV27	NA	TRBJ2-5	NA	CASSLSVRGGETQYF	TGTGCCAGCAGTTTAAGCGTGAGGGGGGGAGAGACCCAGTACTTC
TRBV24-1	NA	TRBJ2-1	NA	CATSDLEESSYNEQFF	TGTGCCACCAGTGATTTAGAGGAGAGTTCCTACAATGAGCAGTTCTTC
TRBV24-1	NA	TRBJ1-6	NA	CATSDSGEPLHF	TGTGCCACCAGTGACTCAGGGGAACCCCTCCACTTT